The 28 T cell receptor beta chains listed next were all sequenced from one sample in a study of beta chain features in type 1 diabetes. All of the isolated RNA was reverse transcribed, so expressed TCRB transcripts were sequenced. The protocol was immunoSEQ multiplex PCR, while the TCRdb copy is restricted to in-frame clones and leaves out a portion. This table has some 47,000 clones, approximately 43% appearing once. Study results and caveats: Shorter TCRB CDR3s, moderately but significantly so, marked every one of the four CD4+ subsets in Type 1 diabetes patients.

No antigen has been identified for these receptors. The material sequenced was stem cell memory CD4+ T cells from blood. The receptors derive from a young man with type 1 diabetes.

The chain is built from TRBV15 and TRBJ1-3; no firm D call. Trimming shortened V by 0 bases and J by 0 bases, and 9 bases separated the two germline ends. The CDR3 runs to 16 residues. CDR1 LNHNV and CDR2 YYDKDF come from the germline V gene (reference sequence). In DNA form, the CDR3 reads TGTGCCACCAGCAGAGATATACAGCACTCTGGAAACACCATATATTTT. Translated: CATSRDIQHSGNTIYF.

This clone showed up just a few times. This chain uses TRBV27 with TRBJ2-1, with 12 bases lining up with TRBD2. This CDR3 spans 14 amino acids. J gave up 10 bases and V 4 bases, and 5 bases lay outside the gene matches. Looked up from germline, CDR1 is MNHEY and CDR2 is SMNVEV (reference sequence). CDR3 protein: CASSSLAGGREQFF. In DNA form, the CDR3 reads TGTGCCAGCAGTTCCCTAGCGGGAGGGCGAGAGCAGTTCTTC.

The rearrangement joins TRBV2 to TRBJ2-1; D is possibly TRBD2 (7 bases). This CDR3 contains 15 residues. Germline V gene data show CDR1 as SNHLY and CDR2 as FYNNEI. V lost 8 bases, J lost 0 bases, and 14 bases lay in between. CDR3 protein: CASPGGESSYNEQFF. The CDR3 DNA is TGTGCCAGCCCGGGGGGCGAGAGCTCCTACAATGAGCAGTTCTTC.

This clone was counted between two and nine times. The rearrangement joins TRBV4-2 to TRBJ2-7; 16 nucleotides match TRBD2. Germline V gene data show CDR1 as LGHNA and CDR2 as YNFKEQ. The CDR3 covers 19 residues. V shed 0 bases, J shed 7 bases, and the junction held 12 bases outside the gene matches. CDR3 in DNA: TGTGCCAGCAGCCAAGAGGCCGGGACTAGCGGGAGGGCCTCTAGTGAGCAGTACTTC. The encoded protein is CASSQEAGTSGRASSEQYF.

The sample holds a few counts of this clone. This chain uses TRBV5-1 with TRBJ2-1; the D gene is possibly TRBD1 (5 bases). The CDR3 has 15 residues. Looked up from germline, CDR1 is SGHRS and CDR2 is YFSETQ. The V end lost 0 bases, the J end lost 3 bases, and 10 bases lay between the germline ends. Here the CDR3 reads CASSLVGAGYNEQFF. The CDR3 DNA is TGCGCCAGCAGCTTGGTAGGGGCCGGCTACAATGAGCAGTTCTTC.

The chain has TRBV5-1 and TRBJ2-6; D call uncertain. V was shortened by 3 bases and J by 0 bases, with 10 bases between the two germline ends. Germline-derived CDR1 and CDR2 are SGHRS and YFSETQ. The CDR3 contains 16 residues. The DNA of the CDR3 is TGCGCCAGCAGCTCGAGTATAGTCTCTGGGGCCAACGTCCTGACTTTC. Its protein product is CASSSSIVSGANVLTF.

The chain carries TRBV5-6 and TRBJ2-1; 7 bases map to TRBD1. This CDR3 comprises 13 residues. With 3 bases clipped from V and 10 bases from J, the junction kept 7 bases outside the gene matches. Germline values: CDR1 SGHDT, CDR2 YYEEEE. The CDR3 coding sequence is TGTGCCAGCAGCTCGACAGGGTATGGGGAGCAGTTCTTC. Translating it yields CASSSTGYGEQFF.

The J gene is TRBJ2-2, the V gene TRBV5-4; weak D call: TRBD1 (6 bases). Trimming pared 2 bases from V and 5 bases from J, leaving 13 bases between. The CDR3 runs 15 residues. Germline V gene data show CDR1 as SGHNT and CDR2 as YYREEE (reference sequence). The CDR3 DNA reads as TGTGCCAGCAGCTTTACCGGGACACAAACCGGGGAGCTGTTTTTT. Protein sequence: CASSFTGTQTGELFF.

This clone was detected once. The chain joins TRBV28 to TRBJ1-1; D unresolved. Germline V gives CDR1 MDHEN, CDR2 SYDVKM. This CDR3 contains 11 residues. The V end was cut by 7 bases, the J end by 3 bases, with 6 bases between. Written as DNA, the CDR3 is TGTGCCAGCAATTCGTACACTGAAGCTTTCTTT. Amino acid sequence: CASNSYTEAFF.

V gene TRBV2 combines with J gene TRBJ2-7; 10 bases align to TRBD2. J lost 2 bases, V lost 6 bases, and 4 bases had no gene match. Germline values: CDR1 SNHLY, CDR2 FYNNEI. This CDR3 region has 14 residues. The CDR3 sequence: CASRGTSVTYEQYF. The CDR3, as DNA: TGTGCCAGCAGGGGGACTAGCGTCACCTACGAGCAGTACTTC.

For this clone: This same CDR3 is encoded by further DNA sequences in the sample. V usage is TRBV6-5 and J usage is TRBJ2-6; 7 bases match TRBD2. Germline trimming cut 2 bases from V and 1 base from J; bases unmatched to any gene: 2. Germline values: CDR1 MNHEY, CDR2 SVGAGI. The CDR3 is 16 amino acids. The CDR3 here is CASSYGGGSGANVLTF. CDR3 DNA sequence: TGTGCCAGCAGTTACGGGGGGGGATCTGGGGCCAACGTCCTGACTTTC.

The J gene is TRBJ2-1, the V gene TRBV19; TRBD1 might be the D (5 bases). The CDR3 consists of 13 residues. Germline CDR1 and CDR2: LNHDA and SQIVND (reference sequence). V shed 6 bases and J shed 6 bases, with 12 bases lying between them. The CDR3 DNA reads TGTGCCAGTAGCGATGACAGAACCAATGAGCAGTTCTTC. Its translation is CASSDDRTNEQFF.

The rearrangement uses TRBV7-9 and TRBJ1-1; perhaps TRBD1 as D (6 bases). The CDR3 length is 15 residues. Germline V gene data show CDR1 as SEHNR and CDR2 as FQNEAQ (reference sequence). Trimming took 8 bases from V and 3 from J, leaving 19 bases between them. The CDR3 sequence: CASVLGARSDTEAFF. In DNA form, the CDR3 reads TGTGCCAGCGTTCTGGGGGCGAGGTCGGACACTGAAGCTTTCTTT.

This sequence joins TRBV7-2 and TRBJ1-2; 8 bases line up with TRBD1. Trimming cost V 0 bases and J 4 bases; bases outside gene matches: 4. This CDR3 spans 15 amino acids. CDR1 and CDR2 (germline): SGHTA, FQGNSA. CDR3 bases: TGTGCCAGCAGCTTAGCGGGCAGGGGGCCCTATGGCTACACCTTC. It yields the protein CASSLAGRGPYGYTF.

This chain joins TRBV5-1 and TRBJ2-7, with no clear D. The CDR3 is 12 residues long. With 4 bases removed from V and 2 bases from J, the gap between germline ends came to 7 bases. Per the germline V gene, CDR1 is SGHRS and CDR2 is YFSETQ. In DNA form, the CDR3 reads TGCGCCAGCAGCGATCGGGCCTACGAGCAGTACTTC. Amino acid sequence: CASSDRAYEQYF.

The chain has TRBV28 and TRBJ2-1, with TRBD1 identical over 9 bases. The CDR3 runs 16 residues. Per the germline V gene, CDR1 is MDHEN and CDR2 is SYDVKM. The V and J ends lost 3 bases and 6 bases, in that order; junction bases with no gene match: 9. CDR3 protein: CASSLWGQGGSNEQFF. In DNA form, the CDR3 reads TGTGCCAGCAGTTTGTGGGGACAGGGTGGATCCAATGAGCAGTTCTTC.

J is TRBJ1-2 and V is TRBV18, with D possibly matching TRBD1 (5 bases). This CDR3 has 13 residues. Germline V gene lookup returns CDR1 KGHSH and CDR2 LQKENI. V lost 4 bases and J lost 8, with 14 bases in between. CDR3 region: CASSQPTGFGYTF. The CDR3 coding sequence is TGTGCCAGCTCACAACCAACAGGTTTCGGCTACACCTTC.

The chain couples TRBV28 to TRBJ2-3; 8 bases map to TRBD2. Germline CDR1 and CDR2: MDHEN and SYDVKM. The CDR3 length is 17 residues. The V segment lost 2 bases and the J segment 4 bases; nucleotides outside the gene matches: 11. CDR3: CASSLLGGGRSADTQYF. In DNA form, the CDR3 reads TGTGCCAGCAGTTTACTCGGGGGCGGGAGGAGCGCAGATACGCAGTATTTT.

This clone was recorded a few times. The rearrangement joins TRBV7-2 to TRBJ1-5; the D gene is possibly TRBD1 (6 bases). Trimming shortened V by 10 bases and J by 2 bases, and 12 bases separated the two germline ends. Germline CDR1 SGHTA, CDR2 FQGNSA. There are 13 residues in the CDR3. The CDR3, as DNA: TGTGCCACCGCGGGGGCTGGCAATCAGCCCCAGCATTTT. Its protein is CATAGAGNQPQHF.

This sequence joins TRBV7-9 and TRBJ2-4, with TRBD1 matching over 8 bases. CDR3 length equals 16 residues. With V trimmed by 5 bases and J by 4 bases, 10 bases remained unmatched. Germline CDR1 and CDR2: SEHNR and FQNEAQ (reference sequence). The CDR3 sequence is CASSPGQGRTKNIQYF. CDR3 in DNA: TGTGCCAGCAGCCCAGGACAGGGTAGGACTAAAAACATTCAGTACTTC. The full variable domain, its missing parts supplied by reference TRBV7-9 and TRBJ2-4, is DTGVSQNPRHKITKRGQNVTFRCDPISEHNRLYWYRQTLGQGPEFLTYFQNEAQLEKSRLLSDRFSAERPKGSFSTLEIQRTEQGDSAMYLCASSPGQGRTKNIQYFGAGTRLSVL.

This sequence joins TRBV18 and TRBJ1-5; 7 bases are a match to TRBD1. The CDR3 spans 17 residues. Germline V gene sequence: CDR1 KGHSH, CDR2 LQKENI. Losses at the gene ends were 2 bases for V and 0 bases for J; bases not matched to a gene: 7. In DNA form, the CDR3 reads TGTGCCAGCTCACCAAAAATAGACAGGGATAGCAATCAGCCCCAGCATTTT. Protein sequence: CASSPKIDRDSNQPQHF.

The chain has TRBV7-9 and TRBJ2-7; D possibly corresponds to TRBD1 (7 bases). CDR1 and CDR2 from the germline V gene are SEHNR and FQNEAQ (reference sequence). The CDR3 consists of 15 residues. V shed 1 base and J shed 3 bases, with 13 bases lying between them. CDR3 nucleotide sequence: TGTGCCAGCAGCTTAGGGGCAGGGGGGATCTACGAGCAGTACTTC. This encodes CASSLGAGGIYEQYF.

V gene TRBV11-2 combines with J gene TRBJ2-2; D is uncertain. The germline V gene encodes CDR1 SGHAT and CDR2 FQNNGV. Trimming cost V 0 bases and J 2 bases, with 4 bases left between them. This CDR3 has 14 amino acids. CDR3 nucleotide sequence: TGTGCCAGCAGCTTAGATCTCAACACCGGGGAGCTGTTTTTT. Translation: CASSLDLNTGELFF.

This clone appeared a few times. V usage is TRBV9 and J usage is TRBJ2-3, with 7 bases aligning to TRBD1. This CDR3 region has 16 residues. CDR1 is SGDLS and CDR2 is YYNGEE in the germline V gene. J lost 1 base, V lost 0 bases, and 5 bases had no gene match. The CDR3 protein is CASSVGATGGTDTQYF. The DNA of the CDR3 is TGTGCCAGCAGCGTAGGAGCCACAGGGGGCACAGATACGCAGTATTTT.

The chain joins TRBV18 to TRBJ2-2; TRBD2 might be the D (5 bases). Germline lookup yields CDR1 KGHSH and CDR2 LQKENI. The CDR3 spans 14 residues. V was clipped by 3 bases and J by 5 bases, with 10 bases between them. The CDR3 region has the DNA TGTGCCAGCTCACCGCGACGGGGAACCGGGGAGCTGTTTTTT. As protein: CASSPRRGTGELFF.

This clone showed up just a few times. V usage is TRBV30 and J usage is TRBJ2-5; D is unresolved. Germline V CDR1 and CDR2: GTSNPN, SVGIG (reference sequence). Between the trimmed V and J ends, which lost 2 bases and 2 bases, there was a span of 6 bases. The CDR3 has 12 residues. In nucleotides, the CDR3 is TGTGCCTGGAGTAGAGGACAAGAGACCCAGTACTTC. Translated: CAWSRGQETQYF.

The chain combines TRBV4-2 with TRBJ2-7, with TRBD2 matching over 10 bases. CDR1 and CDR2 from the germline V gene are LGHNA and YNFKEQ. J gave up 3 bases and V 1 base, and 6 bases lay outside the gene matches. The CDR3 is 16 amino acids. CDR3 DNA sequence: TGTGCCAGCAGCCAAGTTACAGCTAGCGGGAGCTACGAGCAGTACTTC. This gives the protein CASSQVTASGSYEQYF.

The chain is built from TRBV18 and TRBJ1-1; 9 nucleotides match TRBD1. CDR3 length equals 14 residues. V lost 6 bases to trimming and J lost 1 base; unmatched junction nucleotides: 3. From germline, CDR1 is KGHSH and CDR2 LQKENI. CDR3 nucleotide sequence: TGTGCCAGCTCGCCGGGACAGGGGAACACTGAAGCTTTCTTT. Translated, it gives CASSPGQGNTEAFF.